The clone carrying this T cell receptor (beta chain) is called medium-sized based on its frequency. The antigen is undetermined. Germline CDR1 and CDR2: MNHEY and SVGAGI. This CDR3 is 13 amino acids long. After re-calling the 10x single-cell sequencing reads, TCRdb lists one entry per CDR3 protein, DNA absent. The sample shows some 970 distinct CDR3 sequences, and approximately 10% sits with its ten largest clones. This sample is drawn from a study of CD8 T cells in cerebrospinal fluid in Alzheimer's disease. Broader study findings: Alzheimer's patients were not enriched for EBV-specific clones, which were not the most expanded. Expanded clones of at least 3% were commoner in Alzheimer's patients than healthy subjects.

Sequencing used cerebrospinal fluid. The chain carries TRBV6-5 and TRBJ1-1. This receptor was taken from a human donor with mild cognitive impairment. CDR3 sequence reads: CASSSARGTEAFF.